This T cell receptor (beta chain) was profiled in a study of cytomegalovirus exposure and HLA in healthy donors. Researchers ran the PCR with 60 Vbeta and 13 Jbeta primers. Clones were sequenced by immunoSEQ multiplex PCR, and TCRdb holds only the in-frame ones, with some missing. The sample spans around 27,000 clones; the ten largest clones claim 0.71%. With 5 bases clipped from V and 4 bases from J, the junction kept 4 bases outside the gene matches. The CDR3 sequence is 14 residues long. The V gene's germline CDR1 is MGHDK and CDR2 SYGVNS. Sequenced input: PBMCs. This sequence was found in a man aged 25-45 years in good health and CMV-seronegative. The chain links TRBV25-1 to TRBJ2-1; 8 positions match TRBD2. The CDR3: CASSRTSGYNEQFF. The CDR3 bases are TGTGCCAGCAGTAGAACTAGCGGATACAATGAGCAGTTCTTC.